This T cell receptor beta chain was retrieved from a study of vaccination and CD4 T cells after COVID-19. General study findings and limits: Reactive clonotype counts went from median around 20 after infection to approximately 38 after vaccination, nonsignificantly.

Sequencing of cultured CD4+ T cell DNA used the Oncomine TCR Beta short-read assay. TCRdb reanalysed the PCR reads using MiXCR and keeps one entry per CDR3 protein. The sample carries about 13,000 distinct CDR3 sequences, roughly two thirds recorded once. On this clonotype: As yet, its antigen is unknown.

This CDR3 has 17 residues. V was pared by 7 bases and J by 0 bases, with 21 bases between. The germline V gene encodes CDR1 SGHTA and CDR2 FQGNSA. Treatment here: approximately 10-day PBMC culture with coronavirus spike peptide pools or control peptides (ViraFEST assay). With peptide pools, ViraFEST first expanded antigen-specific T cells and afterwards sequenced their TCRs. The source is a human donor who had recovered from COVID-19. The V gene is TRBV7-2, the J gene TRBJ1-1; no reliable D call. The sample taken for sequencing was CD4+ T cells from blood, cultured in vitro. CDR3 region: CASTKGRAEAMNTEAFF. CDR3 coding DNA: TGTGCCAGCACTAAAGGCCGGGCAGAAGCCATGAACACTGAAGCTTTCTTT.